Listed below are T cell receptor beta chains from one sample, sequenced in a study of blood T cell repertoires in COVID-19. Produced via immunoSEQ multiplex PCR; TCRdb's table is partial and in-frame only. The sample lists some 67,000 clones, about four fifths occurring once. The sequenced sample consisted of peripheral blood. Receptors originate from a woman between 55 and 75 years old with acute or convalescent COVID-19. CDR3s include the opening cysteine and the closing phenylalanine or tryptophan. A D gene is named only where the DNA matches it firmly. A clone size is listed for some rows: how often the clone was seen (once, few, many), or a class if it is expanded.

v_call,j_call,d_call,clone_size,cdr3_aa,cdr3_nt
TRBV9,TRBJ2-2,NA,NA,CASSVTVATGELFF,TGTGCCAGCAGCGTGACAGTTGCCACCGGGGAGCTGTTTTTT
TRBV9,TRBJ1-1,NA,NA,CASSVAGENTEAFF,TGTGCCAGCAGCGTGGCAGGGGAGAACACTGAAGCTTTCTTT
TRBV27,TRBJ2-7,NA,NA,CASSPFSRTVTSYEQYF,TGTGCCAGCAGTCCCTTCTCCCGGACAGTAACGAGCTACGAGCAGTACTTC
TRBV9,TRBJ2-7,NA,NA,CASSEGGDISYEQYF,TGTGCCAGCAGCGAGGGCGGGGATATCTCCTACGAGCAGTACTTC
TRBV5-4,TRBJ1-1,NA,NA,CASSVGAEAFF,TGTGCCAGCAGTGTGGGGGCTGAGGCTTTCTTT
TRBV14,TRBJ2-7,NA,NA,CASSQGPQYEQYF,TGTGCCAGCAGCCAAGGGCCGCAATACGAGCAGTACTTC
TRBV6-5,TRBJ2-3,NA,NA,CASSYSLAVATQYF,TGTGCCAGCAGTTACTCGCTAGCCGTCGCTACGCAGTATTTT
TRBV19,TRBJ2-1,TRBD2,NA,CASDAGGGVNEQFF,TGTGCCAGTGACGCCGGGGGAGGGGTCAATGAGCAGTTCTTC
TRBV7-6,TRBJ1-2,NA,few,CASSLLGAGGYTF,TGTGCCAGCAGCCTCCTGGGGGCAGGTGGCTACACCTTC
TRBV28,TRBJ1-4,TRBD1,NA,CASASPGQANEKLFF,TGTGCCAGCGCGAGTCCGGGACAGGCTAATGAAAAACTGTTTTTT
TRBV7-2,TRBJ1-1,NA,NA,CASSLAGGAPEAFF,TGTGCCAGCAGCTTAGCTGGGGGGGCACCTGAAGCTTTCTTT
TRBV5-1,TRBJ2-7,NA,NA,CASSLWTDVISSYEQYF,TGCGCCAGCAGCTTGTGGACAGACGTAATTAGCTCCTACGAGCAGTACTTC
TRBV5-5,TRBJ1-2,NA,NA,CASSLAPQLDYYGYTF,TGTGCCAGCAGCTTGGCCCCACAGTTGGATTACTATGGCTACACCTTC
TRBV5-5,TRBJ1-6,TRBD1,NA,CASTLGGVDSPLHF,TGTGCCAGCACCCTAGGGGGCGTAGATTCACCCCTCCACTTT
TRBV5-1,TRBJ2-2,TRBD1,NA,CASSQGTGMNTGELFF,TGCGCCAGCAGCCAGGGGACAGGGATGAACACCGGGGAGCTGTTTTTT
TRBV7-6,TRBJ2-7,NA,NA,CASSLSHSLDSSYEQYF,TGTGCCAGCAGCCTATCCCACTCACTGGACAGCTCCTACGAGCAGTACTTC
TRBV19,TRBJ1-6,TRBD1,once,CASSIVSGTGNSPLHF,TGTGCCAGTAGTATCGTTTCCGGGACAGGGAATTCACCCCTCCACTTT
TRBV27,TRBJ2-3,TRBD1,NA,CASSRQGSPDTQYF,TGTGCCAGCAGTCGACAGGGGAGCCCAGATACGCAGTATTTT
TRBV28,TRBJ1-1,TRBD1,NA,CASSRSLGGMAAFF,TGTGCCAGCAGTCGGAGCCTAGGGGGCATGGCAGCTTTCTTT
TRBV25-1,TRBJ2-2,NA,NA,CASSVRTNTGELFF,TGTGCCAGCAGTGTTCGTACGAACACCGGGGAGCTGTTTTTT
TRBV2,TRBJ1-3,TRBD1,NA,CASSGTGPGNTIYF,TGTGCCAGCAGTGGGACAGGGCCCGGAAACACCATATATTTT
TRBV6-5,TRBJ2-3,TRBD1,NA,CASSLTGAFMDTQYF,TGTGCCAGCAGTCTTACAGGGGCTTTTATGGATACGCAGTATTTT
TRBV28,TRBJ2-1,NA,NA,CASSDRRDNEQFF,TGTGCCAGCAGTGATAGGAGGGACAATGAGCAGTTCTTC
TRBV5-6,TRBJ1-2,NA,medium-sized,CASSFTGDYGYTF,TGTGCCAGCAGCTTTACAGGTGACTATGGCTACACCTTC
TRBV3-1/TRBV3-2,TRBJ1-2,NA,NA,CASSQERGSESYTF,TGTGCCAGCAGCCAAGAAAGGGGTTCGGAAAGCTACACCTTC
TRBV14,TRBJ2-5,NA,NA,CASSQELGGLGETQYF,TGTGCCAGCAGCCAAGAACTCGGGGGTTTAGGGGAGACCCAGTACTTC
TRBV6-5,TRBJ2-7,TRBD1,NA,CASRGTGVYEQYF,TGTGCCAGCAGGGGGACAGGGGTCTACGAGCAGTACTTC
TRBV11-3,TRBJ1-6,TRBD1,NA,CASSSGQLDNSPLHF,TGTGCCAGCAGCTCGGGACAGCTAGATAATTCACCCCTCCACTTT
TRBV2,TRBJ2-5,NA,NA,CASSLYREETQYF,TGTGCCAGCAGTTTATACAGGGAAGAGACCCAGTACTTC
TRBV21-1,TRBJ2-4,NA,NA,CASSKRFSLGGQETKNIQYF,TGTGCCAGCAGCAAACGGTTTTCCCTGGGGGGACAGGAGACCAAAAACATTCAGTACTTC
TRBV18,TRBJ2-1,TRBD2,NA,CASSLARGGGGWDEQFF,TGTGCCAGCTCACTAGCCCGCGGCGGCGGGGGATGGGATGAGCAGTTCTTC
TRBV6-5,TRBJ2-4,NA,NA,CASSWGVRDIQYF,TGTGCCAGCAGTTGGGGGGTCAGGGACATTCAGTACTTC
TRBV14,TRBJ2-3,TRBD1,NA,CASSPFGTGGGTDTQYF,TGTGCCAGCAGCCCCTTCGGGACAGGGGGGGGCACAGATACGCAGTATTTT
TRBV5-1,TRBJ1-4,NA,NA,CASSLGGKPNEKLFF,TGCGCCAGCAGCTTGGGAGGCAAACCCAATGAAAAACTGTTTTTT
TRBV2,TRBJ1-3,NA,once,CASNEGAGNTIYF,TGTGCCAGCAACGAGGGGGCTGGAAACACCATATATTTT